Below are 8 T cell receptor beta chains sequenced from a single sample in a study of PD-L1 blockade in urothelial cancer. Data came from immunoSEQ multiplex PCR; TCRdb stores just in-frame clones and leaves some out. The sample records around 45,000 clones, 70% to 90% being singletons. This sample's time point: pretreatment peripheral blood. This material consisted of PBMCs, taken around atezolizumab (anti-PD-L1) treatment. The receptors stem from a man in his 60s with urothelial cancer.

The V call is TRBV5-4, the J call TRBJ1-5; unclear D gene. Germline CDR1 is SGHNT and CDR2 is YYREEE (reference sequence). Trimming shortened V by 4 bases and J by 15 bases, and 8 bases separated the two germline ends. There are 9 residues in the CDR3. The chain's CDR3 is CASSPPRHF. For the CDR3, the DNA is TGTGCCAGCAGCCCCCCTCGGCATTTT.

V and J are TRBV5-1 and TRBJ2-1; 10 nucleotides agree with TRBD1. The length of the CDR3 is 15 residues. V was pared by 3 bases and J by 9 bases, with 9 bases of the junction left unmatched. The V gene's germline CDR1 is SGHRS and CDR2 YFSETQ. The CDR3 here is CASSSGTGDNSEQFF. CDR3 sequence (DNA): TGCGCCAGCAGCTCAGGGACAGGGGACAACAGTGAGCAGTTCTTC.

This clone was observed once. The V call is TRBV5-1, the J call TRBJ1-1; TRBD1 matches at 7 bases. The CDR3 totals 15 residues. CDR1 is SGHRS, CDR2 YFSETQ, per germline. The junction had 11 bases not matched to a gene; V was cut back by 4 bases and J by 5 bases. The CDR3 coding sequence is TGCGCCAGCAGCCCAACAGGGGATGTAGGAACTGAAGCTTTCTTT. It codes for CASSPTGDVGTEAFF.

The genes are TRBV6-5 and TRBJ1-2, with D perhaps matching TRBD1 (5 bases). V lost 7 bases to trimming and J lost 5 bases, with 17 bases between them. This CDR3 has 14 residues. In germline, CDR1 is MNHEY, CDR2 SVGAGI. The CDR3 loop reads CASKKGPRDYGYTF. Here the CDR3 DNA reads TGTGCCAGCAAGAAGGGGCCGCGTGATTATGGCTACACCTTC.

The V gene is TRBV19, the J gene TRBJ2-5, with D possibly TRBD2 on 5 matching bases. CDR3 size: 13 residues. Germline values: CDR1 LNHDA, CDR2 SQIVND (reference sequence). Between the trimmed V and J ends, which lost 3 bases and 5 bases, there was a span of 10 bases. The CDR3 sequence is CASSMGSLETQYF. DNA of the CDR3: TGTGCCAGTAGTATGGGGAGTTTGGAGACCCAGTACTTC.

This chain joins TRBV30 and TRBJ2-2, with TRBD2 identical over 14 bases. CDR3 size: 16 residues. In germline, CDR1 is GTSNPN, CDR2 SVGIG (reference sequence). Germline trimming cut 6 bases from V and 7 bases from J; bases unmatched to any gene: 10. In DNA, the CDR3 is TGTGCCTGCAGAACTGGGACTAGCGGGAGAAACGGGGAGCTGTTTTTT. Protein: CACRTGTSGRNGELFF.

V gene TRBV28 combines with J gene TRBJ1-5, with D possibly matching TRBD1 (5 bases). The V end lost 3 bases, the J end lost 4 bases, and 13 bases lay between the germline ends. Germline CDR1 reads MDHEN; CDR2 reads SYDVKM. The CDR3 is 15 amino acids. The CDR3 nucleotides read TGTGCCAGCAGTTTGCAGGGTCGCCTGAATCAGCCCCAGCATTTT. It codes for CASSLQGRLNQPQHF. Full variable domain (missing parts from reference TRBV28 and TRBJ1-5): DVKVTQSSRYLVKRTGEKVFLECVQDMDHENMFWYRQDPGLGLRLIYFSYDVKMKEKGDIPEGYSVSREKKERFSLILESASTNQTSMYLCASSLQGRLNQPQHFGDGTRLSIL.

This clone was detected once. The chain has TRBV7-9 and TRBJ2-5, with D possibly matching TRBD2 (5 bases). This CDR3 has 14 residues. Germline values: CDR1 SEHNR, CDR2 FQNEAQ (reference sequence). The V end lost 2 bases, the J end lost 4 bases, and 11 bases lay between the germline ends. The CDR3 spells CASSLIQSGETQYF. The CDR3 region has the DNA TGTGCCAGCAGCTTAATCCAGAGCGGAGAGACCCAGTACTTC.